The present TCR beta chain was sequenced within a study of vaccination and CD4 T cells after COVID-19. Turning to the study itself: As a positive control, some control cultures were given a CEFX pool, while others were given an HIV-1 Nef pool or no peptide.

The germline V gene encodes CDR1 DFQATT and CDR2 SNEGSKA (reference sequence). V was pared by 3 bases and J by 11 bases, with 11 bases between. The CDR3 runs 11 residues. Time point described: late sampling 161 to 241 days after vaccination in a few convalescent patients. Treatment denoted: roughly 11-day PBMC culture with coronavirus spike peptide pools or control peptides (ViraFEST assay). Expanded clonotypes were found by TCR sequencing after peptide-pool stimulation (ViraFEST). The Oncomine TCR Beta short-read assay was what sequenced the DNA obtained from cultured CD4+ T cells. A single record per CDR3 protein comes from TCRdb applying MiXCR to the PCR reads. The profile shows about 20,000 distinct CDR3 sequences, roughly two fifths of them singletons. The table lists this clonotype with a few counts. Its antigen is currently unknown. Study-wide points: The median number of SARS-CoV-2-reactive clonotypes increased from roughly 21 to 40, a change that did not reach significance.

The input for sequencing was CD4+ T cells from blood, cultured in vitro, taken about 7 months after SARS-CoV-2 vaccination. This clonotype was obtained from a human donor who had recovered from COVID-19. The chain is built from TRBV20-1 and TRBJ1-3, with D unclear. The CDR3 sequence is CSASGVAAIYF. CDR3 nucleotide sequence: TGCAGTGCTAGCGGGGTAGCCGCCATATATTTT.